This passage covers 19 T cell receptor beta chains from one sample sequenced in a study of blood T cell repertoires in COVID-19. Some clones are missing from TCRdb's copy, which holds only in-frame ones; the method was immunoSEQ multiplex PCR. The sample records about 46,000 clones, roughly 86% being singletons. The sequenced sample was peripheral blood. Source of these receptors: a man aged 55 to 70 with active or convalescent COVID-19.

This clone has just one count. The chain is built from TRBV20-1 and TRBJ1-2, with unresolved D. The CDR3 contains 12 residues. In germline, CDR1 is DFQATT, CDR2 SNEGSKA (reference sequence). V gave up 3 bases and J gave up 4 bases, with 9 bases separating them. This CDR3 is CSASPGGYGYTF. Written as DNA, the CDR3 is TGCAGTGCTAGTCCGGGAGGCTATGGCTACACCTTC.

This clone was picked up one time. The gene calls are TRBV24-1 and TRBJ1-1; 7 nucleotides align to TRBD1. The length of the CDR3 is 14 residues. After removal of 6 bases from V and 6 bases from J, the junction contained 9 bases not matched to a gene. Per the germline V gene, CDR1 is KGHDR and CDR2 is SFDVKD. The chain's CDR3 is CATSSQGDIPEAFF. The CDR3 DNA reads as TGTGCCACCAGTAGCCAGGGGGACATCCCTGAAGCTTTCTTT.

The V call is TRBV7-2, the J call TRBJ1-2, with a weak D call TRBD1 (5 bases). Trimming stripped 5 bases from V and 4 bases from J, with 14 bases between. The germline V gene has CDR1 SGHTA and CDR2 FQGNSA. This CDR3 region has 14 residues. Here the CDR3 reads CASSRQPTGYGYTF. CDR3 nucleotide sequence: TGTGCCAGCAGCAGACAGCCAACCGGCTATGGCTACACCTTC.

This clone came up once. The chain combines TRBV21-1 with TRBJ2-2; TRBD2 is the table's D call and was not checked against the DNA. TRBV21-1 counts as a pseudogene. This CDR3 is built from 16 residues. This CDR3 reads CASSKHKGGLAGELFF. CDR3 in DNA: TGTGCCAGCAGCAAACACAAGGGGGGGCTGGCCGGGGAGCTGTTTTTT.

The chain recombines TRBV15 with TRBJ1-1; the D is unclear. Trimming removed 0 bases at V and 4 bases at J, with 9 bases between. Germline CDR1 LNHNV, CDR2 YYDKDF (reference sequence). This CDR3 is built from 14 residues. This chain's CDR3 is CATSRDLRSTEAFF. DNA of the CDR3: TGTGCCACCAGCAGAGATCTGCGTAGCACTGAAGCTTTCTTT.

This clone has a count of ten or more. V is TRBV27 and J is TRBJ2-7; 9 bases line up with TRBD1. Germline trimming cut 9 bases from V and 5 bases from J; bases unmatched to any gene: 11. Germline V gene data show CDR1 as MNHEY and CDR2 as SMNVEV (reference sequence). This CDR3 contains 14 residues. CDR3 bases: TGTGCCAGTCAGGACAGGGGATCGGTCGACGAGCAGTACTTC. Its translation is CASQDRGSVDEQYF.

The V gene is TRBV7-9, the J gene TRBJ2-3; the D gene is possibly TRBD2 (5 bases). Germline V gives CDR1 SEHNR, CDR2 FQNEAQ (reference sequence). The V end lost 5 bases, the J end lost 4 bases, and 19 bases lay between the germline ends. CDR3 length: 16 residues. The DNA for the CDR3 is TGTGCCAGCAGCCCCAGAATGACTACCGGAGCAGATACGCAGTATTTT. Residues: CASSPRMTTGADTQYF. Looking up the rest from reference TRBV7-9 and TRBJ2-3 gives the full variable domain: DTGVSQNPRHKITKRGQNVTFRCDPISEHNRLYWYRQTLGQGPEFLTYFQNEAQLEKSRLLSDRFSAERPKGSFSTLEIQRTEQGDSAMYLCASSPRMTTGADTQYFGPGTRLTVL.

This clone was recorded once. CDR3 DNA sequence: TGTGCCAGCAGTTTACCGCGGGGGGCAACAGAGACCCAGTACTTC. This sequence encodes CASSLPRGATETQYF. The chain links TRBV28 to TRBJ2-5, with 8 bases aligning to TRBD2. The CDR3 covers 15 residues. Trimming cost V 2 bases and J 4 bases; bases outside gene matches: 6. From germline, CDR1 is MDHEN and CDR2 SYDVKM. Filled out from reference TRBV28 and TRBJ2-5, the complete variable domain reads DVKVTQSSRYLVKRTGEKVFLECVQDMDHENMFWYRQDPGLGLRLIYFSYDVKMKEKGDIPEGYSVSREKKERFSLILESASTNQTSMYLCASSLPRGATETQYFGPGTRLLVL.

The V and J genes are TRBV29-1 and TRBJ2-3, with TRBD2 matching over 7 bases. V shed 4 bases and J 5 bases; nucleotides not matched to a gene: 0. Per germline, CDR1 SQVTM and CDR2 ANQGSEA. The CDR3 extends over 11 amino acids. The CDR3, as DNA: TGCAGCGTTGGGGGGGGAGATACGCAGTATTTT. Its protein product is CSVGGGDTQYF.

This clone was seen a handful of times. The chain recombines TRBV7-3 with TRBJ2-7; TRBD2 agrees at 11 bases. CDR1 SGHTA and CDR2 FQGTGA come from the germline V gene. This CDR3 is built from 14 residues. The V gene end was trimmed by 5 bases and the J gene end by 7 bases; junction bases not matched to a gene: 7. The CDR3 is CASSVSSGGREQYF. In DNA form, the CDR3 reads TGTGCCAGCAGCGTCTCTAGCGGGGGGAGAGAGCAGTACTTC.

The CDR3 loop reads CASSGLQSTGELFF. In DNA, the CDR3 is TGTGCCAGCAGCGGGCTACAATCTACGGGGGAGCTGTTTTTT. The chain employs TRBV5-4 and TRBJ2-2; no reliable D call. Germline-derived CDR1 and CDR2 are SGHNT and YYREEE (reference sequence). The V end was cut by 4 bases, the J end by 8 bases, with 15 bases between. The CDR3 sequence is 14 residues long. The complete variable domain, with remaining parts taken from reference TRBV5-4 and TRBJ2-2, reads ETGVTQSPTHLIKTRGQQVTLRCSSQSGHNTVSWYQQALGQGPQFIFQYYREEENGRGNFPPRFSGLQFPNYSSELNVNALELDDSALYLCASSGLQSTGELFFGEGSRLTVL.

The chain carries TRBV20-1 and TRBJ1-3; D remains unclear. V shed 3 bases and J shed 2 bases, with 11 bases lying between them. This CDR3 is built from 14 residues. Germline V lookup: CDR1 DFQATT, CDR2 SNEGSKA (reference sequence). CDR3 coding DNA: TGCAGTGCTAGTTTCCCCGCAGCTGGAAACACCATATATTTT. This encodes CSASFPAAGNTIYF.

The CDR3 region has the DNA TGTGCCAGCAGCTTGTTCGCAGGCCCCGGGGAGCTGTTTTTT. As protein: CASSLFAGPGELFF. The chain carries TRBV5-4 and TRBJ2-2; D is undetermined. Germline V lookup: CDR1 SGHNT, CDR2 YYREEE (reference sequence). The germline V and J ends were trimmed by 1 base and 6 bases, with 10 bases remaining between them. This CDR3 is 14 amino acids long.

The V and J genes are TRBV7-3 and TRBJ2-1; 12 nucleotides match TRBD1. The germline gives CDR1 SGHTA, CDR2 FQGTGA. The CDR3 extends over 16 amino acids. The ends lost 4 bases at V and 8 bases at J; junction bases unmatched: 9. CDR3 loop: CASSYNRDRGLYEQFF. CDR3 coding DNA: TGTGCCAGCAGCTACAACCGGGACAGGGGGCTTTATGAGCAGTTCTTC.

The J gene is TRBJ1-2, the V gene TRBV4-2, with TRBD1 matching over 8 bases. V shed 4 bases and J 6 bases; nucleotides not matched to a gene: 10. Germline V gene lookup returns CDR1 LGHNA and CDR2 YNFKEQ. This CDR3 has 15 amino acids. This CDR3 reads CASSPPRGPRDGYTF. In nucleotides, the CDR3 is TGTGCCAGCAGCCCCCCCAGGGGGCCTAGGGATGGCTACACCTTC.

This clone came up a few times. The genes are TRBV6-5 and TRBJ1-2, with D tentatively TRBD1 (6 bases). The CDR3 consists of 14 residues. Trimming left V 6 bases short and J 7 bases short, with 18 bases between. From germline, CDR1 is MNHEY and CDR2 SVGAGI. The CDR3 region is CASSRGDIIGGYTF. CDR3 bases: TGTGCCAGCAGCCGGGGGGACATTATTGGTGGCTACACCTTC.

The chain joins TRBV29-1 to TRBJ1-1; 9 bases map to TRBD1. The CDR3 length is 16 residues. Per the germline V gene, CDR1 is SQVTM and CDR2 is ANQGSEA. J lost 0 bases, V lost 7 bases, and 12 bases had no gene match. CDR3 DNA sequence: TGCAGCGGCCTAGGACAGGGGACATCTATGAACACTGAAGCTTTCTTT. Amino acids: CSGLGQGTSMNTEAFF. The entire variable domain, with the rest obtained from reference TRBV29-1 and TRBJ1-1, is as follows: SAVISQKPSRDICQRGTSLTIQCQVDSQVTMMFWYRQQPGQSLTLIATANQGSEATYESGFVIDKFPISRPNLTFSTLTVSNMSPEDSSIYLCSGLGQGTSMNTEAFFGQGTRLTVV.

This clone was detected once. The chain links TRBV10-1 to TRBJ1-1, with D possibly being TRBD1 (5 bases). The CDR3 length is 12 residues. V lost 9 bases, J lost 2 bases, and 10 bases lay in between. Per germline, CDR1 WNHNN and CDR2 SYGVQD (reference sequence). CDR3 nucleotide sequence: TGCGCCAGTATGACAGTAAACACTGAAGCTTTCTTT. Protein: CASMTVNTEAFF.

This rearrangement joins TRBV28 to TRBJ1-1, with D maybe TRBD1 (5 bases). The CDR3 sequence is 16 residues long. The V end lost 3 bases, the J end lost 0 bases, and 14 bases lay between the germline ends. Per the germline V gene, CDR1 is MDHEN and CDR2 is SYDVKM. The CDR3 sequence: CASSFLSRGLNTEAFF. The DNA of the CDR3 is TGTGCCAGCAGTTTTTTGTCGCGGGGGTTGAACACTGAAGCTTTCTTT.